Listed here are 22 T cell receptor beta chains from one sample, sequenced in a study of cytomegalovirus exposure and HLA in healthy donors. Libraries were prepared by immunoSEQ multiplex PCR; TCRdb keeps only in-frame clonotypes and omits some of them. The profile shows approximately 120,000 clones, 89% of them singletons. The sample taken for sequencing was PBMCs. The source is a young woman in good health and CMV-seronegative.

This clone was seen once. V and J are TRBV28 and TRBJ1-1; D is unclear. CDR3 length equals 14 residues. V shed 5 bases and J shed 6 bases, with 16 bases lying between them. CDR1 and CDR2 (germline): MDHEN, SYDVKM. In DNA form, the CDR3 reads TGTGCCAGCAGTCGTACGAGCCAGGTGGCTGAAGCTTTCTTT. It encodes CASSRTSQVAEAFF.

The rearrangement joins TRBV2 to TRBJ2-3; D is unclear. Germline V gives CDR1 SNHLY, CDR2 FYNNEI. This CDR3 spans 12 amino acids. V lost 8 bases to trimming and J lost 6 bases, with 12 bases between them. CDR3 DNA: TGTGCCAGCCGAGTCCAGGCCGATACGCAGTATTTT. Amino acid sequence: CASRVQADTQYF.

V gene TRBV28 combines with J gene TRBJ2-7, with a tentative D call TRBD2 (7 bases). Germline CDR1 MDHEN, CDR2 SYDVKM. The ends were cut back, 3 bases at V and 3 bases at J, with 15 bases in the middle. The CDR3 loop spans 15 amino acids. In nucleotides, the CDR3 is TGTGCCAGCAGTTTGGGGGGCGGGAGAGGCTACGAGCAGTACTTC. It codes for CASSLGGGRGYEQYF.

This CDR3 reads CASSQDLAGGTNTGELFF. As DNA, the CDR3 is TGTGCCAGCAGCCAAGATCTAGCGGGGGGTACAAACACCGGGGAGCTGTTTTTT. This sequence joins TRBV4-2 and TRBJ2-2, with 11 bases fitting TRBD2. Losses at the gene ends were 0 bases for V and 2 bases for J; bases not matched to a gene: 5. The CDR3 has 18 amino acids. Germline V lookup: CDR1 LGHNA, CDR2 YNFKEQ.

The V gene is TRBV7-9, the J gene TRBJ2-3; D remains ambiguous. Germline assignment: CDR1 SEHNR and CDR2 FQNEAQ (reference sequence). This CDR3 has 15 residues. The V end lost 6 bases, the J end lost 5 bases, and 18 bases lay between the germline ends. DNA of the CDR3: TGTGCCAGCAGTTCAGTAGGCACCTCGGGAGATACGCAGTATTTT. Its translation is CASSSVGTSGDTQYF.

The rearrangement joins TRBV6-5 to TRBJ2-7; TRBD1 agrees at 7 bases. The trim removed 2 bases at V and 1 base at J, leaving 2 bases unmatched. CDR3 length: 14 amino acids. The germline CDR1 and CDR2 sequences are MNHEY and SVGAGI. CDR3 residues: CASSYRGLSYEQYF. DNA for the CDR3: TGTGCCAGCAGTTACAGGGGGCTATCCTACGAGCAGTACTTC.

This chain links TRBV2 with TRBJ2-1; possible D gene TRBD2, 6 bases. The germline V gene has CDR1 SNHLY and CDR2 FYNNEI. Trimming cost V 5 bases and J 7 bases, with 12 bases left between them. CDR3 size: 13 residues. The CDR3 loop reads CASSYRLGNEQFF. As DNA, the CDR3 is TGTGCCAGCAGTTACCGACTAGGGAATGAGCAGTTCTTC.

The V gene is TRBV11-2, the J gene TRBJ2-7, with D tentatively TRBD2 (6 bases). The CDR3 runs to 16 residues. Germline CDR1 reads SGHAT; CDR2 reads FQNNGV. Trimming pared 5 bases from V and 2 bases from J, leaving 19 bases between. The DNA of the CDR3 is TGTGCCAGCAGCCCCATCAAGCGGGTCGGGACCTACGAGCAGTACTTC. This gives the protein CASSPIKRVGTYEQYF.

This sequence joins TRBV11-2 and TRBJ2-5; D may be TRBD1 (6 bases). Germline CDR1 SGHAT, CDR2 FQNNGV. Between the trimmed V and J ends, which lost 7 bases and 5 bases, there was a span of 11 bases. The CDR3 totals 12 residues. The chain's CDR3 is CASTTGLETQYF. CDR3 bases: TGTGCCAGCACCACAGGGTTGGAGACCCAGTACTTC.

The chain joins TRBV4-2 to TRBJ2-1; 9 bases line up with TRBD2. V trimming: 4 bases; J trimming: 6 bases; junction bases outside the gene matches: 7. This CDR3 contains 15 residues. Germline CDR1 LGHNA, CDR2 YNFKEQ. The CDR3 spells CASSPLAGGPNEQFF. The CDR3 DNA sequence: TGTGCCAGCAGCCCGCTGGCGGGGGGGCCCAATGAGCAGTTCTTC.

This chain links TRBV19 with TRBJ1-2; 7 nucleotides match TRBD1. J was trimmed by 4 bases and V by 3 bases; bases with no gene match: 8. The CDR3 runs to 15 residues. CDR1 is LNHDA and CDR2 is SQIVND in the germline V gene (reference sequence). This CDR3 is CASSMGQLGSYGYTF. The CDR3 nucleotides are TGTGCCAGTAGTATGGGACAGTTGGGGTCCTATGGCTACACCTTC.

J is TRBJ1-6 and V is TRBV6-5, with D possibly TRBD1 on 6 matching bases. The ends were cut back, 0 bases at V and 13 bases at J, with 16 bases in the middle. This CDR3 has 15 amino acids. The germline CDR1 and CDR2 sequences are MNHEY and SVGAGI. CDR3 loop: CASSYSKQGFVPLHF. The CDR3, as DNA: TGTGCCAGCAGTTACTCGAAACAGGGTTTTGTCCCCCTCCACTTT.

V usage is TRBV5-8 and J usage is TRBJ1-5; 7 bases fit TRBD1. The ends lost 4 bases at V and 5 bases at J; junction bases unmatched: 3. The CDR3 has 13 residues. The germline CDR1 and CDR2 sequences are SGHTS and YDEGEE. CDR3 sequence reads: CASSIQGDQPQHF. In DNA, the CDR3 is TGTGCCAGCAGCATCCAGGGGGATCAGCCCCAGCATTTT.

The chain joins TRBV28 to TRBJ1-2, with TRBD1 matching 7 bases. CDR1 is MDHEN and CDR2 is SYDVKM in the germline V gene. V was clipped by 5 bases and J by 5 bases; unmatched bases: 5. The CDR3 extends over 13 amino acids. DNA of the CDR3: TGTGCCAGCAGTCTGGGACAGAATTATGGCTACACCTTC. It translates to CASSLGQNYGYTF.

J is TRBJ2-4 and V is TRBV4-3, with D maybe TRBD2 (7 bases). CDR1 and CDR2 from the germline V gene are LGHNA and YSLEER. V was trimmed by 4 bases and J by 7 bases, leaving 8 bases between them. This CDR3 contains 12 residues. The CDR3 sequence: CASSPGGNIQYF. The CDR3 nucleotides are TGCGCCAGCAGCCCGGGGGGCAACATTCAGTACTTC.

The chain couples TRBV19 to TRBJ1-5; 7 bases match TRBD1. V was pared by 6 bases and J by 6 bases, with 2 bases of the junction left unmatched. The CDR3 contains 12 residues. The germline gives CDR1 LNHDA, CDR2 SQIVND (reference sequence). The CDR3 loop reads CASSPGGQPQHF. As DNA, the CDR3 is TGTGCCAGTAGCCCAGGGGGTCAGCCCCAGCATTTT.

The chain links TRBV9 to TRBJ2-1; D is possibly TRBD2 (7 bases). Germline values: CDR1 SGDLS, CDR2 YYNGEE. The CDR3 is made up of 16 amino acids. With 4 bases removed from V and 7 bases from J, the gap between germline ends came to 21 bases. CDR3 DNA sequence: TGTGCCAGCAGCCCTTATCCGGGGGCTAGCGGAAATGAGCAGTTCTTC. This translates into CASSPYPGASGNEQFF.

This chain connects TRBV5-1 to TRBJ2-5; possible D gene TRBD2, 6 bases. Trimming took 1 base from V and 4 from J, leaving 17 bases between them. The CDR3 is 16 amino acids. Germline lookup yields CDR1 SGHRS and CDR2 YFSETQ. CDR3 sequence reads: CASSLIGGVEGETQYF. CDR3 in DNA: TGCGCCAGCAGCTTGATTGGAGGGGTTGAGGGAGAGACCCAGTACTTC.

Written as DNA, the CDR3 is TGTGCCAGCAGTGAAGCGCCCCGCGGGCAGCCCCAGCATTTT. It codes for CASSEAPRGQPQHF. The chain recombines TRBV6-1 with TRBJ1-5; the D is unclear. V shed 0 bases and J shed 7 bases, with 10 bases lying between them. From germline, CDR1 is MNHNS and CDR2 SASEGT. The length of the CDR3 is 14 residues.

This chain links TRBV4-3 with TRBJ2-7; 9 bases fit TRBD1. Looked up from germline, CDR1 is LGHNA and CDR2 is YSLEER. Trimming at V came to 6 bases and at J to 7 bases, leaving 10 bases not matched to a gene. The CDR3 runs 14 residues. The CDR3 DNA reads TGCGCCAGCAGTAGCGGACAGGGGCCTCTGGAGCAGTACTTC. Residues: CASSSGQGPLEQYF.

The chain recombines TRBV28 with TRBJ1-5; possible D gene TRBD1, 5 bases. This CDR3 contains 16 residues. Looked up from germline, CDR1 is MDHEN and CDR2 is SYDVKM. V was trimmed by 4 bases and J by 7 bases, leaving 20 bases between them. In DNA form, the CDR3 reads TGTGCCAGCAGTTCACCCCTAAGGGGTTTATGGCAGCCCCAGCATTTT. Translated, it gives CASSSPLRGLWQPQHF. Supplemented by reference TRBV28 and TRBJ1-5, the full variable domain reads DVKVTQSSRYLVKRTGEKVFLECVQDMDHENMFWYRQDPGLGLRLIYFSYDVKMKEKGDIPEGYSVSREKKERFSLILESASTNQTSMYLCASSSPLRGLWQPQHFGDGTRLSIL.

In this sample, this clone turned up once. This chain connects TRBV6-1 to TRBJ1-6, with D possibly matching TRBD1 (6 bases). There are 13 residues in the CDR3. V gave up 4 bases and J gave up 7 bases, with 8 bases separating them. Looked up from germline, CDR1 is MNHNS and CDR2 is SASEGT. CDR3 region: CASSGTGNSPLHF. CDR3 sequence (DNA): TGTGCCAGCAGTGGAACAGGGAATTCACCCCTCCACTTT.